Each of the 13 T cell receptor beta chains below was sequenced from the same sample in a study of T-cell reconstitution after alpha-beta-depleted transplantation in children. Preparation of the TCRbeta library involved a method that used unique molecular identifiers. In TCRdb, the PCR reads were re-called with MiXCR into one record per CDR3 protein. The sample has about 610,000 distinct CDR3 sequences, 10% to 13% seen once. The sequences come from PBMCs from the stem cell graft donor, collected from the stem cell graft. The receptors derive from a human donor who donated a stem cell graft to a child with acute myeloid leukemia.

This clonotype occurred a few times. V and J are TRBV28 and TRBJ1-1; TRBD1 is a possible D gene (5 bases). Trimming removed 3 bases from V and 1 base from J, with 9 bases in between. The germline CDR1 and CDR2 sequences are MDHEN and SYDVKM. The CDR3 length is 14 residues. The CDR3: CASSFPQGNTEAFF. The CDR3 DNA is TGTGCCAGCAGTTTCCCTCAGGGGAACACTGAAGCTTTCTTT.

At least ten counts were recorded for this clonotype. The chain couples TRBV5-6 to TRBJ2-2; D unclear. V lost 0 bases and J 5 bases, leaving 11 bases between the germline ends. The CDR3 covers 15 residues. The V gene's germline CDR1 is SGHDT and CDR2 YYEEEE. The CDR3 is CASSLVGGGTGELFF. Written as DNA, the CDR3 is TGTGCCAGCAGCTTGGTAGGTGGTGGAACCGGGGAGCTGTTTTTT.

The CDR3 loop is CASSSLISGANVLTF. CDR3 sequence (DNA): TGTGCCAGCAGTTCTCTTATCTCTGGGGCCAACGTCCTGACTTTC. The chain combines TRBV27 with TRBJ2-6; D is unresolved. Germline CDR1 and CDR2: MNHEY and SMNVEV (reference sequence). Trimming cost V 4 bases and J 0 bases, with 7 bases left between them. This CDR3 has 15 residues.

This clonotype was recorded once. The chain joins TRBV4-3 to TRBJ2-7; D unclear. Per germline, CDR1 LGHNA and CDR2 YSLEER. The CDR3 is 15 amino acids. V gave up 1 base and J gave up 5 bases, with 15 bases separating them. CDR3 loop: CASSQGVAIAHEQYF. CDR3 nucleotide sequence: TGCGCCAGCAGCCAAGGGGTAGCTATTGCCCACGAGCAGTACTTC.

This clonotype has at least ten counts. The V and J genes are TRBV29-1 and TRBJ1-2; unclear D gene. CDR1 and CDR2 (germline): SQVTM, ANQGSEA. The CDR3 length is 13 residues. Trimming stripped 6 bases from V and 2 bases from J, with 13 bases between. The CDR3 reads CSVPGGVNYGYTF. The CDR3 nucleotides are TGCAGCGTGCCCGGAGGAGTGAACTATGGCTACACCTTC.

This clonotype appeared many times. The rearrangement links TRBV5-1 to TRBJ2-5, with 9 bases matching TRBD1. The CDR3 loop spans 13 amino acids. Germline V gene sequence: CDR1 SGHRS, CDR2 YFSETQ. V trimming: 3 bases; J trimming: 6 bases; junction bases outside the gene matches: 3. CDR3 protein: CASSSGQGQTQYF. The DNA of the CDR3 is TGCGCCAGCAGCTCCGGACAGGGGCAGACCCAGTACTTC.

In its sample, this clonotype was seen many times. The CDR3 reads CASSFSGGPGNQPQHF. The DNA for the CDR3 is TGTGCCAGCAGTTTTTCAGGGGGCCCGGGCAATCAGCCCCAGCATTTT. The chain couples TRBV28 to TRBJ1-5; 8 positions match TRBD1. This CDR3 comprises 16 residues. The trim removed 3 bases at V and 2 bases at J, leaving 6 bases unmatched. The V gene's germline CDR1 is MDHEN and CDR2 SYDVKM.

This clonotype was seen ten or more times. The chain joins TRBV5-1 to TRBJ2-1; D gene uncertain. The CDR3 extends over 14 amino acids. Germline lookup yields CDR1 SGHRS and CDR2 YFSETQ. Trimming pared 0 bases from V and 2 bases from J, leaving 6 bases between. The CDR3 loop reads CASSLGLPYNEQFF. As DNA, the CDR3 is TGCGCCAGCAGCTTGGGACTGCCCTACAATGAGCAGTTCTTC. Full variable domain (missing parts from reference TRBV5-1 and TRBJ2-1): KAGVTQTPRYLIKTRGQQVTLSCSPISGHRSVSWYQQTPGQGLQFLFEYFSETQRNKGNFPGRFSGRQFSNSRSEMNVSTLELGDSALYLCASSLGLPYNEQFFGPGTRLTVL.

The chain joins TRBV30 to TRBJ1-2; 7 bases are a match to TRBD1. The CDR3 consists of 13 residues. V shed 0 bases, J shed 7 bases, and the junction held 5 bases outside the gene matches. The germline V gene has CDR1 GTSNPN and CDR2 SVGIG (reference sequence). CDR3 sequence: CAWSVGQGVGYTF. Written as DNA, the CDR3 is TGTGCCTGGAGTGTAGGGCAGGGGGTTGGCTACACCTTC.

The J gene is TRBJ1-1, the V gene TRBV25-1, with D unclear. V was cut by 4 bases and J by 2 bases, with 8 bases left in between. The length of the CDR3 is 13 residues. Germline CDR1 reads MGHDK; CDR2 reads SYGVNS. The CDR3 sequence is CASSGLINTEAFF. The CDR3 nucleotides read TGTGCCAGCAGTGGCCTAATCAACACTGAAGCTTTCTTT.

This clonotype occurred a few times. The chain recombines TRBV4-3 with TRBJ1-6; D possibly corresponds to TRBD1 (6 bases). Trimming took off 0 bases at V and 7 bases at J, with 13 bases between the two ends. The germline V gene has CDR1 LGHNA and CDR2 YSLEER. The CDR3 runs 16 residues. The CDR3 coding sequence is TGCGCCAGCAGCCAAGATTTCGGGGGCATAAATTCACCCCTCCACTTT. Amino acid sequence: CASSQDFGGINSPLHF.

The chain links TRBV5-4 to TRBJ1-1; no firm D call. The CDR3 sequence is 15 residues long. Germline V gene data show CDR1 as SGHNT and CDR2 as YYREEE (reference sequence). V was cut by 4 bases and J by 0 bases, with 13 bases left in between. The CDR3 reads CASSPQKALNTEAFF. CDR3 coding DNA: TGTGCCAGCAGCCCCCAAAAGGCCTTGAACACTGAAGCTTTCTTT.

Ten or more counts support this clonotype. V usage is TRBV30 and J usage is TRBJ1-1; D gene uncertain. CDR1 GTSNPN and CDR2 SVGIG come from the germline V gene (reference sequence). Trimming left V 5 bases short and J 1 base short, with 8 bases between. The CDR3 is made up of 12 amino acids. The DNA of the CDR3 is TGTGCCTGGGCCCCCGCGAACACTGAAGCTTTCTTT. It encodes CAWAPANTEAFF.